The rows below give T cell receptor beta chains drawn from one sample of a study of T cell responses to AZD1222 COVID-19 vaccine. The repertoire was sequenced with immunoSEQ multiplex PCR; TCRdb's copy has only in-frame clones and lacks some. The table has over 110,000 clones, roughly 89% seen once. The source material was peripheral blood, sampled on day 0 of AZD1222 vaccination. These receptor sequences come from an adult in good health. CDR3s include the opening cysteine and the closing phenylalanine or tryptophan. The D gene is left open where the match is weak.

>-|TRBV7-9|TRBJ2-7
CASSLGRLPYEQYF
TGTGCCAGCAGCTTAGGCAGACTACCCTACGAGCAGTACTTC
>TRBD1|TRBV19|TRBJ1-5
CASKQGGYSNQPQHF
TGTGCCAGTAAACAGGGGGGGTATAGCAATCAGCCCCAGCATTTT
>-|TRBV21-1|TRBJ2-5
CASIPPFWTGPNETQYF
TGTGCCAGCATCCCCCCCTTCTGGACAGGCCCGAACGAGACCCAGTACTTC
>-|TRBV5-4|TRBJ2-5
CASSLQEAQTQYF
TGTGCCAGCAGCTTACAGGAGGCACAGACCCAGTACTTC
>-|TRBV2|TRBJ1-2
CASSRDLYGYTF
TGTGCCAGCAGCAGGGACCTCTATGGCTACACCTTC
>-|TRBV7-2|TRBJ2-2
CASSWAWNTGELFF
TGTGCCAGCAGCTGGGCCTGGAACACCGGGGAGCTGTTTTTT
>-|TRBV18|TRBJ2-3
CASSPGLANTQYF
TGTGCCAGCTCACCCGGACTGGCAAATACGCAGTATTTT
>-|TRBV28|TRBJ2-7
CASPLSVSSSYEQYF
TGTGCCAGCCCTCTAAGTGTCAGCAGCTCCTACGAGCAGTACTTC
>-|TRBV28|TRBJ1-4
CASSFMGGVKKLFF
TGTGCCAGCAGTTTTATGGGGGGAGTGAAGAAACTGTTTTTT
>-|TRBV6-5|TRBJ1-5
CASRGGRGQPQHF
TGTGCCAGCAGGGGGGGTAGGGGTCAGCCCCAGCATTTT
>-|TRBV15|TRBJ2-6
CATSRGIVTGRLQSGANVLTF
TGTGCCACCAGCAGAGGGATAGTGACAGGCCGACTCCAGTCCGGGGCCAACGTCCTGACTTTC
>TRBD1|TRBV9|TRBJ2-7
CASSARTGGSEQYF
TGTGCCAGCAGCGCACGGACAGGGGGCTCCGAGCAGTACTTC
>TRBD2|TRBV2|TRBJ2-3
CASSVEGGSDTQYF
TGTGCCAGCAGTGTCGAGGGAGGGTCAGATACGCAGTATTTT
>TRBD1|TRBV3-1/TRBV3-2|TRBJ2-7
CASSSGTGSSYEQYF
TGTGCCAGCAGCTCCGGGACAGGGAGCTCCTACGAGCAGTACTTC
>TRBD1|TRBV19|TRBJ1-2
CASRATGVGYGYTF
TGTGCCAGTAGGGCAACAGGGGTTGGCTATGGCTACACCTTC
>-|TRBV6-5|TRBJ1-3
CASSAPAGSGNTIYF
TGTGCCAGCAGCGCTCCAGCGGGCTCTGGAAACACCATATATTTT
>-|TRBV18|TRBJ2-7
CASSPQENRGYEQYF
TGTGCCAGCTCACCCCAAGAAAATCGGGGTTACGAGCAGTACTTC
>-|TRBV5-4|TRBJ2-7
CASSLPGKTHYEQYF
TGTGCCAGCAGCTTGCCTGGGAAAACCCACTACGAGCAGTACTTC
>TRBD2|TRBV2|TRBJ2-7
CASSRTSGTLYEQYF
TGTGCCAGCAGCCGGACTAGCGGGACACTCTACGAGCAGTACTTC
>-|TRBV7-9|TRBJ1-3
CASSRLSGNTIYF
TGTGCCAGCAGCAGACTATCAGGAAACACCATATATTTT
>-|TRBV11-2|TRBJ2-7
CASSAGQFLSLQQYF
TGTGCCAGCAGCGCAGGACAGTTTTTATCTCTTCAGCAGTACTTC
>-|TRBV5-1|TRBJ2-2
CASSLQGPGELFF
TGCGCCAGCAGCTTGCAAGGTCCGGGGGAGCTGTTTTTT
>TRBD1|TRBV11-2|TRBJ2-2
CASSQITRGLGELFF
TGTGCCAGCAGTCAGATTACTAGGGGGCTCGGGGAGCTGTTTTTT
>-|TRBV11-2|TRBJ2-6
CASSLTGTGANVLTF
TGTGCCAGCAGCTTAACAGGGACTGGGGCCAACGTCCTGACTTTC
>-|TRBV5-1|TRBJ1-3
CASSTRGGFGNTIYF
TGCGCCAGCAGCACCCGAGGGGGATTCGGAAACACCATATATTTT